Sequencing of this T cell receptor (beta chain) was carried out in a study of CD8 T cells in ankylosing spondylitis. As the method for making TCR beta libraries, quantitative 5'-RACE with molecular barcodes was used. A single record per CDR3 protein comes from TCRdb applying MiXCR to the 5' RACE reads. The sample holds about 310,000 distinct CDR3 sequences, about 20% seen once. Regarding the study as a whole: Clones linked to the disease showed a CD8+ phenotype. They occurred at relatively low frequencies in peripheral blood. In ankylosing spondylitis blood, a motif of seven to nine highly homologous TCR beta variants appeared characteristic. Reports say disease-linked clones showed up significantly more in matched ankylosing spondylitis synovial fluid.

With regard to this clonotype: What it binds is unknown.

V lost 5 bases, J lost 8 bases, and 15 bases lay in between. The CDR3 spans 13 residues. The chain carries TRBV12-3 or TRBV12-4 and TRBJ1-2; D gene ambiguous. Sequencing was done on a sample of blood, either unsorted or a sorted T cell fraction (not recorded which). This TCR derives from a female donor with ankylosing spondylitis or in good health (not recorded which). CDR3 protein: CASSLGPEVGYTF. CDR3 in DNA: TGTGCCAGCAGTCTCGGACCAGAGGTCGGCTACACCTTC.